These 2 T cell receptor beta chains were all obtained from the same sample, sequenced in a study of T cells in localized non-small cell lung cancer. Method: immunoSEQ multiplex PCR; TCRdb's copy keeps in-frame clones and lacks some. The profile shows several thousand clones, about 50% of them singletons. The sample in question was lymph node tissue, obtained before any cancer treatment. The source of these receptors is a male donor at least 60 years old with stage I squamous cell lung carcinoma.

The V gene is TRBV29-1, the J gene TRBJ2-4; D possibly corresponds to TRBD1 (5 bases). The CDR3 totals 13 residues. CDR1 and CDR2 (germline): SQVTM, ANQGSEA. Trimming took 4 bases from V and 4 from J, leaving 11 bases between them. CDR3 region: CSVGYQGKNIQYF. The CDR3, as DNA: TGCAGCGTTGGGTACCAGGGTAAAAACATTCAGTACTTC.

V gene TRBV6-8 combines with J gene TRBJ2-5; TRBD2 is a possible D gene (6 bases). The CDR3 contains 13 residues. The V end was cut by 7 bases, the J end by 5 bases, with 14 bases between. Per germline, CDR1 MNHGY and CDR2 SAAAGT. CDR3 nucleotides: TGTGCCAGCAACACAGCGGGCGCGGAGACCCAGTACTTC. This translates into CASNTAGAETQYF.